The entry below gives a single T cell receptor (beta chain) sequence along with its context. The data were obtained in a study of blood T cell repertoires in COVID-19. Study-level information: Samples of COVID-19 (acute and convalescent) were obtained from the United States, Italy and Spain.

Sequencing used immunoSEQ multiplex PCR; TCRdb keeps in-frame clones, though not all of them. The sample contains about 130,000 clones, around 83% of which appear only once. The CDR3 spans 15 residues. Germline assignment: CDR1 KGHSH and CDR2 LQKENI. V dropped 3 bases and J dropped 4; count of bases not matched to a gene: 4. This TCR derives from a woman older than 75 with acute or convalescent COVID-19. The sequencing sample was made of peripheral blood. The V and J genes are TRBV18 and TRBJ2-2, with 8 bases identical to TRBD2. CDR3 DNA sequence: TGTGCCAGCTCACCGGGACTAGTGGGCACCGGGGAGCTGTTTTTT. Its translation is CASSPGLVGTGELFF.